This entry lists 23 T cell receptor beta chains sequenced from one sample in a study of molecular identifiers for immune sequencing clone quantification (dated by TCRdb to the late 2010s). The receptor library was made with PCR. The sample was run on a NextSeq 500. TCRdb trimmed the raw reads at Q25, called clones with MiXCR and kept productive beta chains. All rows with the same CDR3 protein become a single entry with the most common DNA and genes. In this sample the table shows about half a million distinct CDR3 sequences, 25% of which occur a single time. The ten largest clones represent about 0.75% of the sample. Sequencing used naive CD8+ T cells from blood, with Jurkat cell RNA spiked in. Per the publication, the cell subset or site label means: FACS-sorted CD8+CD4-CCR7+CD45RA+ naive T cells. The source of these receptors is a human donor in good health. Some libraries in this study had Jurkat cell RNA spiked in.

About this clonotype: A much bigger clone sits one base away, suggesting this may be a read error. This sequence joins TRBV4-2 and TRBJ2-7; D is possibly TRBD1 (5 bases). V was cut by 3 bases and J by 9 bases, with 15 bases left in between. Per germline, CDR1 LGHNA and CDR2 YNFKEQ. There are 13 residues in the CDR3. Here the CDR3 DNA reads TGTGCCAGCAGCCAGGAGATACAGGACGGGCAGTACTTC. Amino acid sequence: CASSQEIQDGQYF.

This clonotype was counted between two and nine times. This chain uses TRBV2 with TRBJ1-6, with 10 bases that match TRBD1. The V segment lost 6 bases and the J segment 10 bases; nucleotides outside the gene matches: 6. In germline, CDR1 is SNHLY, CDR2 FYNNEI. The CDR3 covers 14 residues. DNA for the CDR3: TGTGCCAGCAGAAAGGGACAGGGGACATCACCCCTCCACTTT. As protein: CASRKGQGTSPLHF.

CDR3 in amino acids: CSAINPYYGYTF. CDR3 bases: TGCAGTGCTATTAATCCTTACTATGGCTACACCTTC. V usage is TRBV20-1 and J usage is TRBJ1-2; D remains unclear. V lost 4 bases and J 3 bases, leaving 9 bases between the germline ends. This CDR3 region has 12 residues. Germline CDR1 and CDR2: DFQATT and SNEGSKA (reference sequence).

This clonotype was seen a handful of times. The chain couples TRBV7-6 to TRBJ2-3; TRBD2 matches 11 bases. The germline CDR1 and CDR2 sequences are SGHVS and FNYEAQ. The V gene end was trimmed by 5 bases and the J gene end by 1 base; junction bases not matched to a gene: 8. This CDR3 has 17 residues. In DNA form, the CDR3 reads TGTGCCAGCAGCCCCTTAGCGGGAGGGGGGGGCACAGATACGCAGTATTTT. Its protein is CASSPLAGGGGTDTQYF.

V is TRBV3-1 and J is TRBJ2-5; tentative D call: TRBD2 (6 bases). This CDR3 has 15 amino acids. V lost 1 base and J lost 2, with 11 bases in between. In germline, CDR1 is LGHDT, CDR2 YNNKEL (reference sequence). The DNA of the CDR3 is TGTGCCAGCAGCCAAGTCCCGGGGGAGCAAGAGACCCAGTACTTC. Protein product: CASSQVPGEQETQYF.

This clonotype came up a few times. This chain connects TRBV4-1 to TRBJ2-7; either TRBD1 or TRBD2 may supply D (7 bases each). Germline V gene sequence: CDR1 MGHRA, CDR2 YSYEKL. V gave up 0 bases and J gave up 0 bases, with 15 bases separating them. This CDR3 region has 17 residues. The CDR3 loop reads CASSQEGGTAISYEQYF. CDR3 in DNA: TGCGCCAGCAGCCAAGAGGGAGGGACAGCGATCTCCTACGAGCAGTACTTC.

In its sample, this clonotype was seen a few times. V gene TRBV4-3 combines with J gene TRBJ2-7; no reliable D call. This CDR3 contains 13 residues. V gave up 1 base and J gave up 6 bases, with 10 bases separating them. Germline assignment: CDR1 LGHNA and CDR2 YSLEER. The CDR3, as DNA: TGCGCCAGCAGCCAAGGTCTAACGGGCGAGCAGTACTTC. Protein: CASSQGLTGEQYF.

This clonotype was detected ten times or more. The germline gene is not matched at one end of the junction; a read error may be the cause. This chain connects TRBV14 to TRBJ2-7, with D hard to call. This CDR3 has 12 residues. Germline V gene sequence: CDR1 SGHDN, CDR2 FVKESK. CDR3 in DNA: TGCGCCAGCAGCCAAGGGCGATACGAGCAGTACTTC. As protein: CASSQGRYEQYF. Full variable domain (outside the CDR3, taken from reference TRBV14 and TRBJ2-7): EAGVTQFPSHSVIEKGQTVTLRCDPISGHDNLYWYRRVMGKEIKFLLHFVKESKQDESGMPNNRFLAERTGGTYSTLKVQPAELEDSGVYFCASSQGRYEQYFGPGTRLTVT.

This clonotype has only a few counts. This chain links TRBV27 with TRBJ2-1, with D possibly TRBD2 on 6 matching bases. The V end lost 0 bases, the J end lost 3 bases, and 12 bases lay between the germline ends. Germline V gene data show CDR1 as MNHEY and CDR2 as SMNVEV (reference sequence). This CDR3 is 16 amino acids long. CDR3 bases: TGTGCCAGCAGTTTATCGTGGGGGGTTGACTACAATGAGCAGTTCTTC. Protein sequence: CASSLSWGVDYNEQFF.

This chain links TRBV27 with TRBJ2-7, with D possibly being TRBD2 (5 bases). Trimming removed 8 bases at V and 4 bases at J, with 24 bases between. Germline CDR1 reads MNHEY; CDR2 reads SMNVEV (reference sequence). The CDR3 is 16 amino acids. CDR3 in amino acids: CASRTDPDSPIYEQYF. CDR3 coding DNA: TGTGCCAGCCGTACTGACCCGGACTCACCTATATACGAGCAGTACTTC.

Only a few counts were recorded for this clonotype. The rearrangement links TRBV6-6 to TRBJ1-1, with a possible D match to TRBD1 (6 bases). Germline-derived CDR1 and CDR2 are MNHNY and SVGAGI (reference sequence). V shed 10 bases and J shed 5 bases, with 20 bases lying between them. The CDR3 runs 14 residues. DNA for the CDR3: TGTGCCACAACCCGAGTGGGGGCGGATACTGAAGCTTTCTTT. It translates to CATTRVGADTEAFF.

The chain is built from TRBV9 and TRBJ2-5; 11 positions agree with TRBD2. V shed 3 bases and J 3 bases; nucleotides not matched to a gene: 10. The CDR3 spans 17 residues. Germline V gene data show CDR1 as SGDLS and CDR2 as YYNGEE. Here the CDR3 reads CASSANQLAGDEETQYF. The CDR3 DNA follows: TGTGCCAGCAGCGCCAACCAACTAGCGGGAGATGAAGAGACCCAGTACTTC.

The V gene is TRBV6-2 or TRBV6-3, the J gene TRBJ2-7, with 8 bases matching TRBD1. The V and J ends lost 6 bases and 4 bases, in that order; junction bases with no gene match: 11. Germline CDR1 is MNHEY and CDR2 is SVGEGT. CDR3 size: 15 residues. The CDR3 region has the DNA TGTGCCAGCAGCTCCGCCGTCCAGGGGGCGTACGAGCAGTACTTC. This gives the protein CASSSAVQGAYEQYF.

Many counts were recorded for this clonotype. The rearrangement links TRBV29-1 to TRBJ1-5; TRBD1 matches at 8 bases. Germline V CDR1 and CDR2: SQVTM, ANQGSEA. The ends lost 4 bases at V and 6 bases at J; junction bases unmatched: 5. The CDR3 loop spans 13 amino acids. The DNA for the CDR3 is TGCAGCGTTGTATCAGGGGGCGGTCAGCCCCAGCATTTT. It specifies CSVVSGGGQPQHF.

This clonotype was observed a handful of times. The genes are TRBV7-8 and TRBJ2-5; 8 positions match TRBD1. The germline CDR1 and CDR2 sequences are SGHVS and FQNEAQ. The length of the CDR3 is 16 residues. V lost 2 bases, J lost 5 bases, and 10 bases stayed unmatched. The CDR3 DNA is TGTGCCAGCAGCTTACCGACAGGGGAGGATTCGGAGACCCAGTACTTC. Translation: CASSLPTGEDSETQYF.

This clonotype occurred a few times. The junction departs from the called germline gene at one end, perhaps through a read error. This sequence joins TRBV7-9 and TRBJ2-5; D call uncertain. The CDR3 is made up of 13 amino acids. Germline V gene lookup returns CDR1 SEHNR and CDR2 FQNEAQ (reference sequence). CDR3 in DNA: TGTGCTAGCAAGGTCGCCGACCAAGAGACCCAGTACTTC. Protein: CASKVADQETQYF.

The chain couples TRBV7-9 to TRBJ2-1, with 7 bases aligning to TRBD2. J was trimmed by 5 bases and V by 3 bases; bases with no gene match: 7. The CDR3 has 15 residues. From germline, CDR1 is SEHNR and CDR2 FQNEAQ (reference sequence). The CDR3 DNA follows: TGTGCCAGCAGCTTGGTACTAGCGTACCACAATGAGCAGTTCTTC. Encoded protein: CASSLVLAYHNEQFF. The variable domain in full, with the rest retrieved from reference TRBV7-9 and TRBJ2-1, is DTGVSQNPRHKITKRGQNVTFRCDPISEHNRLYWYRQTLGQGPEFLTYFQNEAQLEKSRLLSDRFSAERPKGSFSTLEIQRTEQGDSAMYLCASSLVLAYHNEQFFGPGTRLTVL.

This chain uses TRBV5-4 with TRBJ2-7; possibly TRBD1 or TRBD2 for D (5 bases each). Trimming pared 5 bases from V and 9 bases from J, leaving 18 bases between. CDR3 length: 13 residues. Germline V gene sequence: CDR1 SGHNT, CDR2 YYREEE (reference sequence). The CDR3, as DNA: TGTGCCAGCAGTAACCCCTCAGGGAGCGTGCAGTACTTC. The encoded protein is CASSNPSGSVQYF.

This clonotype was recorded a few times. The chain links TRBV7-6 to TRBJ2-7; the D gene could be TRBD1 or TRBD2 (5 bases each). V was pared by 0 bases and J by 1 base, with 7 bases between. Germline assignment: CDR1 SGHVS and CDR2 FNYEAQ. This CDR3 is 14 amino acids long. The CDR3 here is CASSLAGESYEQYF. The CDR3 nucleotides read TGTGCCAGCAGCTTAGCGGGGGAGTCCTACGAGCAGTACTTC.

This rearrangement joins TRBV29-1 to TRBJ1-4, with a tentative D call TRBD1 (5 bases). Germline assignment: CDR1 SQVTM and CDR2 ANQGSEA. This CDR3 contains 13 residues. The V end lost 6 bases, the J end lost 15 bases, and 23 bases lay between the germline ends. This chain's CDR3 is CSVLGETNECVFF. CDR3 DNA sequence: TGCAGCGTCTTGGGGGAGACTAATGAATGCGTGTTTTTT.

The chain employs TRBV30 and TRBJ2-7, with D hard to call. The CDR3 sequence is 11 residues long. Germline CDR1 reads GTSNPN; CDR2 reads SVGIG (reference sequence). Between the trimmed V and J ends, which lost 5 bases and 7 bases, there was a span of 12 bases. The CDR3: CAWAAGDEQYF. CDR3 in DNA: TGTGCCTGGGCGGCTGGGGATGAGCAGTACTTC.

This clonotype was detected a few times. V and J are TRBV9 and TRBJ2-2; D might be TRBD1 (6 bases). Germline V gene lookup returns CDR1 SGDLS and CDR2 YYNGEE. The V end was cut by 4 bases, the J end by 2 bases, with 15 bases between. This CDR3 contains 16 residues. In DNA, the CDR3 is TGTGCCAGCAGCCCAGCGGTCGGGACAAACACCGGGGAGCTGTTTTTT. Amino acids: CASSPAVGTNTGELFF.

The rearrangement uses TRBV7-6 and TRBJ1-1; D remains ambiguous. Deletions cut 5 bases from V and 4 bases from J, with 17 bases between. CDR1 is SGHVS and CDR2 is FNYEAQ in the germline V gene. The CDR3 is 15 amino acids. CDR3 sequence reads: CASSVYGEGGTEAFF. The CDR3 nucleotides are TGTGCCAGCAGCGTTTATGGGGAGGGAGGCACTGAAGCTTTCTTT.